The T cell receptor beta chain described here comes from a study of a mutant IDH1 vaccine in newly diagnosed glioma. A remark on this clone: Its matching antigen is unknown.

Using immunoSEQ multiplex PCR, the repertoire was profiled, and TCRdb retains in-frame clones only, with some absent. This table holds around 29,000 clones, 65% to 80% found once. Regarding time point: week 35, safety follow-up. Every vaccination contained 300 ug of the mutant IDH1 20-mer peptide and was paired with topical imiquimod. Donors had new WHO grade 3 or 4 IDH1-mutant, ATRX-lost astrocytomas. The germline V and J ends were trimmed by 8 bases and 2 bases, with 16 bases remaining between them. This CDR3 is 15 amino acids long. This sequence originates from a man in his fifties with glioma. Sequenced here: PBMCs, sampled from a glioma patient whose treatment included an IDH1 peptide vaccine. The gene calls are TRBV23-1 and TRBJ2-4; tentatively, D is TRBD1 (5 bases). TRBV23-1 is reported as an ORF; its role is uncertain. The CDR3 DNA reads TGCGCCAGCGAGCTAAGGGGTCGGTCCAAAAACATTCAGTACTTC. As protein: CASELRGRSKNIQYF.